This T cell receptor beta chain was retrieved from a study of T cell clusters in autoimmune cytopenias. TRB was amplified by touch-down multiplex PCR, primer pools A and B combined. Reanalyzing the multiplex PCR reads, TCRdb keeps one entry per CDR3 protein, without DNA. The listing records approximately 11,000 distinct CDR3 sequences. TRB was amplified from 250 ng of peripheral blood genomic DNA per sample. Germline values: CDR1 LGHNT, CDR2 FRNRAP. The CDR3 spans 13 residues. Note on this clonotype: The antigen remains undetermined.

Study conclusions and caveats: TRB repertoire shifts in secondary cytopenia and chronic lymphocytic leukemia mostly reflected lymphoma, not autoimmunity. Functional roles of the in silico T cell clusters still await experimental validation. Clustering suggested that physiological T cell clusters were missing in primary autoimmune cytopenia patients.

This sample was also put to use in a study of T cell repertoires in aging, cancer and after chemotherapy.

Specimen: peripheral blood. The gene calls are TRBV12-5 and TRBJ2-3; the D call of TRBD1 rests on TCRdb alone, since no DNA is present to check it. This TCR derives from a human donor in good health. The CDR3 here is CASASRESDTQYF.